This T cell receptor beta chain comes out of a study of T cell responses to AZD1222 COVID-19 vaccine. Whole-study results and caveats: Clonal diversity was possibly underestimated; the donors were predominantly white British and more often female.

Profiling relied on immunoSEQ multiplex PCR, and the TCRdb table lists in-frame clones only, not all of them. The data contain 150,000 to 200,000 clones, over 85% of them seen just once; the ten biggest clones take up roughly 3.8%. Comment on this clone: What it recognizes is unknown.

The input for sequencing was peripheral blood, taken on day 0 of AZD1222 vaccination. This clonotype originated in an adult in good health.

This CDR3 is CASSSNRANEKLFF. The CDR3 DNA is TGTGCCAGCAGTTCGAACAGGGCTAATGAAAAACTGTTTTTT. The chain combines TRBV27 with TRBJ1-4; weak D call: TRBD1 (6 bases). V lost 4 bases and J lost 3, with 9 bases in between. Germline CDR1 MNHEY, CDR2 SMNVEV (reference sequence). This CDR3 has 14 amino acids.